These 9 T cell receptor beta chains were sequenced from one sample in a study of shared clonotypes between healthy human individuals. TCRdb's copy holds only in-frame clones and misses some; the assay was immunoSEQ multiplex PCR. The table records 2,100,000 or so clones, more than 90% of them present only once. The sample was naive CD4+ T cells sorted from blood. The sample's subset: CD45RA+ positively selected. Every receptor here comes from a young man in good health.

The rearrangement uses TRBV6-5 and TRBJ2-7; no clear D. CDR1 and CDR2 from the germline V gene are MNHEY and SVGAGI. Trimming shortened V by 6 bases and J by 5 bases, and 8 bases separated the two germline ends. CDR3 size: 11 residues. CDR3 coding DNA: TGTGCCAGCAGCAACGGCCACGAGCAGTACTTC. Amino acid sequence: CASSNGHEQYF.

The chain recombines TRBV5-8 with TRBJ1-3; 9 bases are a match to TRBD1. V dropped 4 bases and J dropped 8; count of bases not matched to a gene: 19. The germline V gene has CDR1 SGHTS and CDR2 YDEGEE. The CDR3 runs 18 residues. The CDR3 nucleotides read TGTGCCAGCAGCGGTGGACAGGGGAATTTTTATTTGGGAGACACCATATATTTT. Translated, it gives CASSGGQGNFYLGDTIYF.

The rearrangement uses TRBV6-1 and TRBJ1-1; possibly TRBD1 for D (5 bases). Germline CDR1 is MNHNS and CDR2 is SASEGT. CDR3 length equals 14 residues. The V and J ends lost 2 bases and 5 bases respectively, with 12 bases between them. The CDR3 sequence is CASSEWGPETEAFF. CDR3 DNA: TGTGCCAGCAGTGAATGGGGCCCCGAGACTGAAGCTTTCTTT.

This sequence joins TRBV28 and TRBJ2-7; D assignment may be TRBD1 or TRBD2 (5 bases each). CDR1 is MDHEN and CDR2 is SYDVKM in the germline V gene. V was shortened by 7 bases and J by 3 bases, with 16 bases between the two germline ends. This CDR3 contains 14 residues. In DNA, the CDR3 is TGTGCCAGCAAAGGGATTTTGGGGGTCTACGAGCAGTACTTC. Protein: CASKGILGVYEQYF.

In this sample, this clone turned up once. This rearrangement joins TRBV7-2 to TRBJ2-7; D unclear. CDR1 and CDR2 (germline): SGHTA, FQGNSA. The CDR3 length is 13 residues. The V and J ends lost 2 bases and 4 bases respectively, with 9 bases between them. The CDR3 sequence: CASSLTVVYEQYF. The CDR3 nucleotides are TGTGCCAGCAGCTTAACCGTAGTGTACGAGCAGTACTTC.

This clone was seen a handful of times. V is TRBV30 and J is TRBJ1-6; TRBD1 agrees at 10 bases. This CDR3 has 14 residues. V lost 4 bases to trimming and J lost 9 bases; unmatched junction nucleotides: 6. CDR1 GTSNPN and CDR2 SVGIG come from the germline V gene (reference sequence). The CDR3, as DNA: TGTGCCTGGACCTTGGGACAGGGGATTTCACCCCTCCACTTT. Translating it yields CAWTLGQGISPLHF.

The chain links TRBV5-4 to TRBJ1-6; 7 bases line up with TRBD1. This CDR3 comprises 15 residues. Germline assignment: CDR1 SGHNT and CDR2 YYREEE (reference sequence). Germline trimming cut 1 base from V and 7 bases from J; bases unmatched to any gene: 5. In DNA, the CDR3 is TGTGCCAGCAGCTTGACTGACAGGGACAATTCACCCCTCCACTTT. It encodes CASSLTDRDNSPLHF.

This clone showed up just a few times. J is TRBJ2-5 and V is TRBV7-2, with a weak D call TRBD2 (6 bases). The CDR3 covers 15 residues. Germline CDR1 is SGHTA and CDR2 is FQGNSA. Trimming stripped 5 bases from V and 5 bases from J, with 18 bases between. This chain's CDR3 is CASSAGLPGGETQYF. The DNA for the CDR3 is TGTGCCAGCAGCGCGGGTCTCCCTGGGGGGGAGACCCAGTACTTC.

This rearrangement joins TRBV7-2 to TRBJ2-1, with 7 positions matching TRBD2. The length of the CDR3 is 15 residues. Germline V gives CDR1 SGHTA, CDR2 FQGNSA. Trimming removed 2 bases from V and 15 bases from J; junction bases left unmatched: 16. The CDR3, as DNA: TGTGCCAGCAGCTTAACGCGGGGATTCGGGACTAACCCGTTCTTC. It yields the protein CASSLTRGFGTNPFF.